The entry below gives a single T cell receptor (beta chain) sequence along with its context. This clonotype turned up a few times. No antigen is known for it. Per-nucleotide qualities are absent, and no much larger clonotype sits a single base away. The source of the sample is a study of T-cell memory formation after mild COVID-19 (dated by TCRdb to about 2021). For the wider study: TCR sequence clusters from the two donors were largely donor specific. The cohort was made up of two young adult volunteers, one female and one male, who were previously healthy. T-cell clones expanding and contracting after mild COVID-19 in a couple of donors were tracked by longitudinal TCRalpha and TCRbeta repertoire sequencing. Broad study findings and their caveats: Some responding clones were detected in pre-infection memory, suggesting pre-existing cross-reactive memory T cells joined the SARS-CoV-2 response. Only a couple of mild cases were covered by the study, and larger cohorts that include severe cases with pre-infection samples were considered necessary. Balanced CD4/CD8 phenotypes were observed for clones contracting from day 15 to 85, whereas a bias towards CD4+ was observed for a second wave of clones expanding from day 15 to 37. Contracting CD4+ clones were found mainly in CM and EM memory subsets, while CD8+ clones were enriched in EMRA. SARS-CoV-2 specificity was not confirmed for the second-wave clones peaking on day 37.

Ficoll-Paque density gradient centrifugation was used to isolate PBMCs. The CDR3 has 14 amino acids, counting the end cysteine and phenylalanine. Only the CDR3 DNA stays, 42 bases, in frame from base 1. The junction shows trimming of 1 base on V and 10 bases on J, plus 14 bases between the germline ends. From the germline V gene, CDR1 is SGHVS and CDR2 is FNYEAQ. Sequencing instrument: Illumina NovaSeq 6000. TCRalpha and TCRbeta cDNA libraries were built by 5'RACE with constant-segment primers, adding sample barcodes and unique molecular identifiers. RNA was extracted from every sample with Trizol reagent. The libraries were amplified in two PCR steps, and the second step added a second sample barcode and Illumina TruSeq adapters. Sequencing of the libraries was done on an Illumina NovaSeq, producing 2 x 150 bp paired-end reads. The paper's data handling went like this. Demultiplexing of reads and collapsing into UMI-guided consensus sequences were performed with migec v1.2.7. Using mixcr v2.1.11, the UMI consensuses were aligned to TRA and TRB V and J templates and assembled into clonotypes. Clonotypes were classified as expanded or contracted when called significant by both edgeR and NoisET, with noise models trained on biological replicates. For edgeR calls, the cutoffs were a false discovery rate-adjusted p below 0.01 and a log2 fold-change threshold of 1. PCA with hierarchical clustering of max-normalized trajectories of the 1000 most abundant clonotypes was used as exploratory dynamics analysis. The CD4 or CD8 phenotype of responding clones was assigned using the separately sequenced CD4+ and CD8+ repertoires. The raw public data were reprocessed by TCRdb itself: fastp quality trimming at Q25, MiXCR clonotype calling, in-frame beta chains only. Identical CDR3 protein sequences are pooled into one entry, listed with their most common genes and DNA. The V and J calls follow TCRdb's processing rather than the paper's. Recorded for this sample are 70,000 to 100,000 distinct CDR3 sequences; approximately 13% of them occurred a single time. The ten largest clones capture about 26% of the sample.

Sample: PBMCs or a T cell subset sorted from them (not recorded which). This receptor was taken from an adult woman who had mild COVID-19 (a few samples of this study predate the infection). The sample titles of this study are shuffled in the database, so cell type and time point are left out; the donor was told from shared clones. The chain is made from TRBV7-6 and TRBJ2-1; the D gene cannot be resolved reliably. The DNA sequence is TGTGCCAGCAGCTTAGAGCGTCTGTCTCTCGAGCAGTTCTTC. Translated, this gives CASSLERLSLEQFF.